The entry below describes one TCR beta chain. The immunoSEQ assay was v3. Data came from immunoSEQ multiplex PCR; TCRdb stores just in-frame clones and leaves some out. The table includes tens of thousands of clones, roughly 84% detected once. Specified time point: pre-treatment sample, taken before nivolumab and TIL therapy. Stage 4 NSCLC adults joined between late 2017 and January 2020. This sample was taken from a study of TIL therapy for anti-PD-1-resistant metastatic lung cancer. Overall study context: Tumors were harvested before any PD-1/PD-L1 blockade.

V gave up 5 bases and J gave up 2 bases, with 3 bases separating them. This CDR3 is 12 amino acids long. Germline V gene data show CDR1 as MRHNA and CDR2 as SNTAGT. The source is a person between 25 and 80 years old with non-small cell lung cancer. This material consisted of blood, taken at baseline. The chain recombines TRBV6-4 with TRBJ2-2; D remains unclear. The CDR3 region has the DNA TGTGCCAGCAGTTCAAACACCGGGGAGCTGTTTTTT. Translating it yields CASSSNTGELFF.